Listed below are T cell receptor beta chains from one sample, sequenced in a study of T cells after yellow fever vaccination. TCRdb re-called the 5' RACE reads through MiXCR, storing one row per CDR3 protein. This sample yields a few hundred thousand distinct CDR3 sequences, of which around 3.6% are seen a single time; around 22% belongs to the top ten. The sequences come from PBMCs, collected on the day of the yellow fever booster vaccination. These receptors all stem from a young man who received the YFV17D yellow fever vaccine. Each CDR3 is given with its conserved first and last residue. The D gene is left open where the match is weak. A clone size is listed for some rows: how often the clone was seen (once, few, many), or a class if it is expanded.

v_gene: TRBV13; abundance: many; j_gene: TRBJ2-3; d_gene: .; CDR3nt: TGTGCCAGCAGCTCCCAAGGACAGCTGGGCACAGATACGCAGTATTTT; CDR3aa: CASSSQGQLGTDTQYF
v_gene: TRBV6-2/TRBV6-3; abundance: .; j_gene: TRBJ2-1; d_gene: .; CDR3nt: TGTGCCAGCAGCGATCCCGGGGAGCCCGATGAGCAGTTCTTC; CDR3aa: CASSDPGEPDEQFF
v_gene: TRBV7-2; abundance: many; j_gene: TRBJ2-3; d_gene: TRBD1; CDR3nt: TGTGCCAGCAGCCGACAGGGGGAGGCAGATACGCAGTATTTT; CDR3aa: CASSRQGEADTQYF
v_gene: TRBV6-6; abundance: .; j_gene: TRBJ2-3; d_gene: .; CDR3nt: TGTGCCAGCAAAAGGGGACAAAACACAGATACGCAGTATTTT; CDR3aa: CASKRGQNTDTQYF
v_gene: TRBV7-8; abundance: many; j_gene: TRBJ2-7; d_gene: TRBD2; CDR3nt: TGTGCCAGCAGCTTAGGCCCCGGGGGGGACGAGCAGTACTTC; CDR3aa: CASSLGPGGDEQYF
v_gene: TRBV12-3/TRBV12-4; abundance: .; j_gene: TRBJ2-7; d_gene: TRBD1; CDR3nt: TGTGCCAGCAGTTTGGGACAGGCCTACTACGAGCAGTACTTC; CDR3aa: CASSLGQAYYEQYF
v_gene: TRBV7-3; abundance: many; j_gene: TRBJ2-1; d_gene: TRBD1; CDR3nt: TGTGCCAGCAGTAGAACCGGGACAGACCTTAATGAACAGTTCTTC; CDR3aa: CASSRTGTDLNEQFF
v_gene: TRBV25-1; abundance: many; j_gene: TRBJ1-2; d_gene: TRBD1; CDR3nt: TGTGCCAGCAGTGATGGCAGGGGGAATGGCTACACCTTC; CDR3aa: CASSDGRGNGYTF
v_gene: TRBV6-6; abundance: many; j_gene: TRBJ2-7; d_gene: .; CDR3nt: TGTGCCAGCACGCGCCGAGGGACCTCAAGCTCCTACGAGCAGTACTTC; CDR3aa: CASTRRGTSSSYEQYF
v_gene: TRBV12-3/TRBV12-4; abundance: few; j_gene: TRBJ1-3; d_gene: TRBD1; CDR3nt: TGTGCCAGCGAAACAGGGGTTGGAAACACCATATATTTT; CDR3aa: CASETGVGNTIYF
v_gene: TRBV15; abundance: many; j_gene: TRBJ2-7; d_gene: .; CDR3nt: TGTGCCACCAGCAGAGATCGCAGCTCCTACGAGCAGTACTTC; CDR3aa: CATSRDRSSYEQYF
v_gene: TRBV5-6; abundance: many; j_gene: TRBJ1-2; d_gene: .; CDR3nt: TGTGCCAGCACCGTCGACATTCGGGGCTACACCTTC; CDR3aa: CASTVDIRGYTF
v_gene: TRBV7-3; abundance: many; j_gene: TRBJ2-3; d_gene: .; CDR3nt: TGTGCCAGCAGCTTAGAGGGCAGATTCTTAGATACGCAGTATTTT; CDR3aa: CASSLEGRFLDTQYF
v_gene: TRBV11-2; abundance: few; j_gene: TRBJ2-7; d_gene: TRBD1; CDR3nt: TGTGCCAGCAGCTCTACAGGGGGCCTACCCTACGAGCAGTACTTC; CDR3aa: CASSSTGGLPYEQYF
v_gene: TRBV6-5; abundance: .; j_gene: TRBJ1-1; d_gene: .; CDR3nt: TGTGCCAGCAGTGCCCCCCTTCGGGGAGCGGGAGCTTTCTTT; CDR3aa: CASSAPLRGAGAFF
v_gene: TRBV10-3; abundance: .; j_gene: TRBJ2-1; d_gene: .; CDR3nt: TGTGCCATCAGTGCTCCCGGCCGTGAGCAGTTCTTC; CDR3aa: CAISAPGREQFF
v_gene: TRBV4-2; abundance: many; j_gene: TRBJ2-1; d_gene: TRBD2; CDR3nt: TGTGCCAGCAGCCAGGAGACTAGCGGCAATGAGCAGTTCTTC; CDR3aa: CASSQETSGNEQFF
v_gene: TRBV10-3; abundance: many; j_gene: TRBJ2-4; d_gene: .; CDR3nt: TGTGCCATCAGTGATATGGTTGGAAACATTCAGTACTTC; CDR3aa: CAISDMVGNIQYF
v_gene: TRBV25-1; abundance: .; j_gene: TRBJ1-2; d_gene: .; CDR3nt: TGCGCCTTCTTGGGGGATGGCTACACCTTC; CDR3aa: CAFLGDGYTF
v_gene: TRBV4-3; abundance: .; j_gene: TRBJ2-6; d_gene: .; CDR3nt: TGCGCCAGCAGCCAAGACCCCACTGGGGCCAACGTCCTGACTTTC; CDR3aa: CASSQDPTGANVLTF
v_gene: TRBV20-1; abundance: .; j_gene: TRBJ1-1; d_gene: .; CDR3nt: TGCAGTGCTAGAATACAATTTGGGGGCCCAATGCGGGCTTTCTTT; CDR3aa: CSARIQFGGPMRAFF
v_gene: TRBV11-2; abundance: many; j_gene: TRBJ2-7; d_gene: TRBD2; CDR3nt: TGTGCCAGCAGCCGCGGGGGGGACTACGAGCAGTACTTC; CDR3aa: CASSRGGDYEQYF
v_gene: TRBV11-2; abundance: many; j_gene: TRBJ2-1; d_gene: TRBD1; CDR3nt: TGTGCCAGCAGCCTAGGACAGGGGAGCTCCTACAATGAGCAGTTCTTC; CDR3aa: CASSLGQGSSYNEQFF
v_gene: TRBV3-1; abundance: .; j_gene: TRBJ2-1; d_gene: .; CDR3nt: TGTGCCAGCAGCCATGTAGCTGCGGCCCACTACAATGAGCAGTTCTTC; CDR3aa: CASSHVAAAHYNEQFF
v_gene: TRBV3-1; abundance: many; j_gene: TRBJ2-1; d_gene: .; CDR3nt: TGTGCCAGCAGGCCTGGGGGTAGTGACAATGAGCAGTTCTTC; CDR3aa: CASRPGGSDNEQFF
v_gene: TRBV19; abundance: few; j_gene: TRBJ1-2; d_gene: .; CDR3nt: TGTGCCAGTAGTATCCAGCCGACAGGCTATGGCTACACCTTC; CDR3aa: CASSIQPTGYGYTF